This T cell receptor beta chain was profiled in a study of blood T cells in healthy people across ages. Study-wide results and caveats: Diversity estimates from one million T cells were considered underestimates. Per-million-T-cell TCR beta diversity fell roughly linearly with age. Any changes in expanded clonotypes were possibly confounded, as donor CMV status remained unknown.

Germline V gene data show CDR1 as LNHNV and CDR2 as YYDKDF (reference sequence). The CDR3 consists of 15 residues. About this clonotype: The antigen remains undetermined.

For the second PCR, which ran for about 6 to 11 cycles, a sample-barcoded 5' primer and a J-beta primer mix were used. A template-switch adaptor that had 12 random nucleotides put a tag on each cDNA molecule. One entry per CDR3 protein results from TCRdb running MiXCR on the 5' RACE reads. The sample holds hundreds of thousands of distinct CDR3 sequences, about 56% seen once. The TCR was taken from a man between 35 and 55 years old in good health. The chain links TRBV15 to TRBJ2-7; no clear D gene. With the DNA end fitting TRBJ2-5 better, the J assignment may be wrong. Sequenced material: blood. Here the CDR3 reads CATSRDVWAGETQYF. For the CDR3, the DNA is TGTGCCACCAGCAGAGATGTGTGGGCTGGGGAGACCCAGTACTTC.